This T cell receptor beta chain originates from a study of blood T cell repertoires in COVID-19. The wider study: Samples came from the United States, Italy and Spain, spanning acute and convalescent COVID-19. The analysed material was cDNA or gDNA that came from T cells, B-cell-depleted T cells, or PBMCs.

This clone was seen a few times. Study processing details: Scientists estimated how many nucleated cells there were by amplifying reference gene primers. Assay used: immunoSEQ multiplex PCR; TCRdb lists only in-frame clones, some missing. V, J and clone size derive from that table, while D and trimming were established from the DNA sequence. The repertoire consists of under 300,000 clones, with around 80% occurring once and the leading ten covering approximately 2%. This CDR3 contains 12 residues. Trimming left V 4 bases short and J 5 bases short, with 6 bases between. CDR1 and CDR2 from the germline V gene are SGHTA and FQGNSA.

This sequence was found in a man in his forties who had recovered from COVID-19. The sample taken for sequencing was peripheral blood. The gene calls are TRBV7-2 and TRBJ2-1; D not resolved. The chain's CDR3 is CASSSMNNEQFF. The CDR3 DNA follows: TGTGCCAGCAGCTCTATGAACAATGAGCAGTTCTTC.